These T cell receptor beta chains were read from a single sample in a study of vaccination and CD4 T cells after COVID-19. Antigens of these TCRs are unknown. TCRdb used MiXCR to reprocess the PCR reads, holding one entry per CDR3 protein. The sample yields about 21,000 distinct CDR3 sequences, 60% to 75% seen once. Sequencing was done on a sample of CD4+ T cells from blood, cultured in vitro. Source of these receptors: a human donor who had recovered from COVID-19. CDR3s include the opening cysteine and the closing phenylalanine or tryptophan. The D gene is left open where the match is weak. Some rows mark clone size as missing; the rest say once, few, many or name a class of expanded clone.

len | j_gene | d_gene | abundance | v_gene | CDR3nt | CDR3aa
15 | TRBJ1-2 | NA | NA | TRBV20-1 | TGCAGTGCTAGAGAGCATCTCTCAGTCTCCTATGGCTACACCTTC | CSAREHLSVSYGYTF
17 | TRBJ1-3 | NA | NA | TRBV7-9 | TGTGCCAGCACCCCTACAGCAAGGGCTTCGTGGGGAAACACCATATATTTT | CASTPTARASWGNTIYF
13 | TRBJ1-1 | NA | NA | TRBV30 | TGTGCCTGGAGGGTGCGGGAAGGGGCTGAAGCTTTCTTT | CAWRVREGAEAFF
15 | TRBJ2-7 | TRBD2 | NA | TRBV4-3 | TGCGCCAGCAGCCAAGGGGGCGGGAGCTCCTACGAGCAGTACTTC | CASSQGGGSSYEQYF
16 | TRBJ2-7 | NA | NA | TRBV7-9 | TGTGCCAGCAGCTTAGACGCGACAGGTTATTCCTACGAGCAGTACTTC | CASSLDATGYSYEQYF
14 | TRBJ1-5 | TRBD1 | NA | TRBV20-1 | TGCAGTGCTGCCGGGACAGGGAGCGGACAGCCCCAGCATTTT | CSAAGTGSGQPQHF
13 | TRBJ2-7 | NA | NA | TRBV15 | TGTGCCACCAGCAGAGTGGGTCTAGGCTTCCCACGTTTC | CATSRVGLGFPRF
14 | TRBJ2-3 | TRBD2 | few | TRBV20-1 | TGCAGTGCGGTTAGAGCGGGAGGAGCTGATACGCAGTATTTT | CSAVRAGGADTQYF
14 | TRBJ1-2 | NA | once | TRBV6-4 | TGTGCCAGCAGTGACTCAGTGGGGGGATATGGCTACACCTTC | CASSDSVGGYGYTF
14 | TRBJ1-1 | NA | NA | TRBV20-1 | TGCAGTGCTAGAGCCCAGGGTGGAAGGGCTGAAGCTTTCTTT | CSARAQGGRAEAFF
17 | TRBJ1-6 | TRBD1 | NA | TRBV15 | TGTGCCACCAGCAGAGATATAGGCGGGCAGGGGGCTTCACCCCTCCACTTT | CATSRDIGGQGASPLHF
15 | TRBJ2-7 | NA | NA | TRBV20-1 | TGCAGTGCTCCAAAATTACAGGGACCGGCCTACGAGCAGTACTTC | CSAPKLQGPAYEQYF
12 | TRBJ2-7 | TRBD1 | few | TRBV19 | TGTGCCAGCTTTGGACAGGTTGGCGAGCAGTACTTC | CASFGQVGEQYF
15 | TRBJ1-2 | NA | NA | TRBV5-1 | TGCGCCAGCAGCTTGGGGGGACCGGGGAACTATGGCTACACCTTC | CASSLGGPGNYGYTF
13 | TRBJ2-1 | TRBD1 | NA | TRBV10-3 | TGTGCCATCATGGACAGGCCTTACAATGAGCAGTTCTTC | CAIMDRPYNEQFF
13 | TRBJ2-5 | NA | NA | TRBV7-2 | TGTGCCAGCAGCTTAAGCGCGGGGGAGACCCAGTACTTC | CASSLSAGETQYF
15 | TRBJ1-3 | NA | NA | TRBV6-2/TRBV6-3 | TGTGCCAGCAGGGCAGGCTTGACCGTCGGAAACACCATATATTTT | CASRAGLTVGNTIYF
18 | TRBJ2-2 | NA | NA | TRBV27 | TGTGCCAGCAGTTTTGTGTCGGACTGGGCTAGGAACACCGGGGAGCTGTTTTTT | CASSFVSDWARNTGELFF
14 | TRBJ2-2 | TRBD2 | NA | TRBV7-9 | TGTGCCCCAAGAAGCGGGAGTGGAACCGGGGAGCTGTTTTTT | CAPRSGSGTGELFF
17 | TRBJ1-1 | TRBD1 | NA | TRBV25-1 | TGTGCCAGCAGTGAAGCCCCCACAGGGGAGGTCGGCACTGAAGCTTTCTTT | CASSEAPTGEVGTEAFF
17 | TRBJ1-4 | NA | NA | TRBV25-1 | TGTGCCAGCACCCCCGCCCGGGGCCTGGGAAGCGAGGAAAAACTGTTTTTT | CASTPARGLGSEEKLFF
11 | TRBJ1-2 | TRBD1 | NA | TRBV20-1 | TGCAGTGCAAAGCAGGGGGCGGGCTACACCTTC | CSAKQGAGYTF
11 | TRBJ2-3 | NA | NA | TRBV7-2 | TGTGCCAGCAGCGCCGCGGATACGCAGTATTTT | CASSAADTQYF
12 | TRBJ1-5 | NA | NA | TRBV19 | TGTGCCAGTAGTAGAGGCAATCAGCCCCAGCATTTT | CASSRGNQPQHF